A selection of T cell receptor beta chains follows, all from one sample in a study of blood T cells in healthy people across ages. From the 5' RACE reads, TCRdb called clonotypes with MiXCR, one entry per CDR3 protein. Here the sample spans roughly 550,000 distinct CDR3 sequences, around 24% being singletons. A further study also used this sample, focusing on T cells of mothers and their children.

The sample comprised blood. All receptors derive from a boy aged 5-17 years in good health. Both conserved end residues are part of each CDR3. A D gene is named only where the DNA matches it firmly. A clone size is listed for some rows: how often the clone was seen (once, few, many), or a class if it is expanded.

d_call	v_call	clone_size	cdr3_length	j_call	cdr3_aa	cdr3_nt
TRBD2	TRBV7-9	-	15	TRBJ2-7	CASSLGSGLVYEQYF	TGTGCCAGCAGCTTAGGGTCGGGACTAGTTTACGAGCAGTACTTC
-	TRBV30	-	12	TRBJ1-2	CAWNPGSGGYTF	TGTGCCTGGAATCCAGGGTCGGGTGGCTACACCTTC
-	TRBV10-3	-	13	TRBJ2-3	CAISENRGDTQYF	TGTGCCATCAGTGAAAATCGCGGAGATACGCAGTATTTT
-	TRBV24-1	-	14	TRBJ1-2	CATSDPGRSYGYTF	TGTGCCACCAGTGATCCGGGACGGTCCTATGGCTACACCTTC
TRBD2	TRBV9	-	13	TRBJ2-5	CATPRGGRKTQYF	TGTGCCACCCCACGGGGGGGGCGAAAGACCCAGTACTTC
-	TRBV6-2/TRBV6-3	-	15	TRBJ1-5	CASSYYGNSNQPQHF	TGTGCCAGCAGTTACTACGGTAATAGCAATCAGCCCCAGCATTTT
TRBD1	TRBV6-2/TRBV6-3	few	13	TRBJ1-1	CASRSTGGTEAFF	TGTGCCAGCAGATCTACAGGGGGCACTGAAGCTTTCTTT
TRBD2	TRBV6-5	-	17	TRBJ2-3	CASRPRTSGISTDTQYF	TGTGCCAGCAGACCCCGGACTAGCGGGATTAGCACAGATACGCAGTATTTT
TRBD1	TRBV28	-	15	TRBJ1-5	CASSSGTGGFQPQHF	TGTGCCAGCAGTTCGGGGACAGGGGGCTTTCAGCCCCAGCATTTT
-	TRBV3-1	-	14	TRBJ2-1	CASSQGAGSPDAFF	TGTGCCAGCAGCCAAGGTGCGGGGAGTCCCGATGCGTTCTTC
-	TRBV7-2	few	14	TRBJ2-7	CASSLESWAHEQYF	TGTGCCAGCAGCTTAGAATCCTGGGCCCACGAGCAGTACTTC
TRBD1	TRBV20-1	-	14	TRBJ2-7	CSATTGTGAYEQYF	TGCAGTGCAACCACCGGGACAGGGGCCTACGAGCAGTACTTC
-	TRBV10-3	-	15	TRBJ1-2	CATGLGGLFSYGYTF	TGTGCCACCGGTCTCGGGGGGCTGTTCAGCTATGGCTACACCTTC